This T cell receptor beta chain was identified during a study of cytomegalovirus exposure and HLA in healthy donors (dated by TCRdb to between 2016 and 2019). Notes on the research overall: According to an earlier analysis of a few hundred of the donors, some 170 million T cells yielded roughly 110 million unique TCR beta sequences and approximately 300 Gb of sequence data. HLA typing covered class I and class II loci at four-digit resolution. All discovery cohort repertoires had been generated on a single sequencing platform. On average, 235,054 unique TCR beta nucleotide sequences were sequenced per donor among 300 to 500 genotyped donors of the cohort, with 15% to 20% of those sequences being non-productive. The later analysis used no new phenotypic data to find candidate immune exposures, relying instead on TCR beta sequences and their occurrence across donors. In an earlier analysis of 500 to 650 of the donors, high-throughput TCR beta sequencing was used to judge whether each TCR beta V gene segment behaved as functional or pseudogenic. A later genetic analysis took genome-wide SNP genotypes for about 65% of the 666 donors and used that subset as a discovery cohort. Alongside the repertoire data, information on donor age, sex, ethnicity and CMV serostatus was compiled. Using immunosequencing, the study profiled T cell repertoires from 666 subjects and related those repertoires to cytomegalovirus serostatus. Of the 300 to 500 genotyped donors, 65% to 90% were placed in the genetic ancestry cluster associated with self-reported Caucasian donors. Typing coverage varied by locus: about 620-630 donors for A, B, C, DRB1 and DQB1; 522 for DQA1; more than 600 for DPA1; fewer than 480 for DPB1. A later analysis re-examined previously published TCR beta repertoires from roughly 650 donors and added high-resolution HLA genotyping to investigate patterns of TCR occurrence. To predict cytomegalovirus infection status, the study brought together high-throughput TCR immunosequencing, statistical association of individual TCRs with disease status, and machine learning. A separate validation cohort of over a hundred different subjects was used in addition to the roughly 620-subject first cohort. Approximately 300 gigabases of sequencing data and 70 million to 95 million unique TCR sequences made up an early release that covered some 640 HLA-typed donors. About five DR-DQ haplotypes were treated as single units for association and clustering because of strong linkage in the cohort. The study aimed to test whether signatures of past pathogen exposure could be identified by cataloging public T cell receptors. What the authors observed across the whole study: Some IMGT-functional V segments, including TRBV6-2 and TRBV6-3, could not be distinguished by the 87-base-pair reads and were therefore excluded. A later analysis reported that several top co-occurrence clusters appeared linked to parvovirus B19, influenza, CMV and Epstein-Barr virus. The authors suggested that the approach could potentially be extended to other disease states and immunological phenotypes. A further reported finding was that TCR beta sequences accurately predicted the HLA-A and HLA-B alleles for most subjects in the first cohort. In an earlier analysis of some 640 of the donors, most TCR beta V segments were observed in productive rearrangements about 87% or about 30% of the time, broadly matching IMGT annotations. Sequencing depth was assumed to be roughly uniform across donors in the presence/absence analyses, though that assumption may not hold. The classifier was reported to diagnose cytomegalovirus status with high specificity and sensitivity in both the original and validation cohorts. V-gene and J-gene trimming of TCR beta chains was associated with a missense DCLRE1C variant in a later genetic analysis, and the association was replicated in an independent cohort. Because counts were too low, some 17 rarely observed V segments, including chromosome 9 orphons, were left out of the earlier analysis of about 620 of the donors. A later analysis associated roughly 17,000 TCR beta sequences with specific HLA alleles at a false discovery rate of 0.05. A few of the identified cytomegalovirus-associated TCR beta chains were confirmed in vitro to be specific for cytomegalovirus antigens. In a later analysis, HLA-associated TCR beta chains showed more clonal expansion and lower generation probabilities than non-associated chains that were equally common. The only immune exposure information available for the cohort was CMV serostatus. A cluster of highly shared sequence variants was judged likely to represent a technical artifact of the sequencing pipeline. When HLA alleles, especially DR and DQ, strongly co-occurred, attributing TCR associations to individual alleles was difficult. This cohort had only TCR beta chains sequenced, and the lack of alpha or paired-chain data limited which features could be detected. Because HLA typing was missing for some donors at each locus, association tests included only the typed subset. According to a later analysis, most CMV-associated TCR beta chains appeared to be HLA-restricted, and the HLA associations seemed to be driven largely by CMV exposure. Across donors, most TCR sequences were observed very rarely, whereas some public TCRs were present in many individuals. A total of some 180 TCR beta chains were listed by the study as associated with cytomegalovirus. In a later genetic analysis, fewer N-insertions in productive TCRs were reported among donors in an Asian-associated ancestry cluster than the roughly 700-donor mean. A later analysis found that TCR association rates varied across HLA loci, with DRB1 alleles showing the most associated TCRs and HLA-C alleles the fewest. Correlated functional status among segregating V segments might reflect linkage disequilibrium, but an unknown experimental factor could not be ruled out.

The method behind the library was the immunoSEQ multiplex PCR assay. The multiplex PCR relied on a mix of 60 forward primers for TCR Vbeta segments and 13 reverse primers for TCR Jbeta segments. Amplification of the CDR3 region of rearranged TCR beta genes was performed with a multiplex PCR assay on genomic DNA. The amplified TCR beta libraries were sequenced on the Illumina HiSeq System as 87-base-pair reads. The study's processing was this. Across the 700 or so repertoires, a later analysis counted 80 million or so unique TCR beta chains, around 10 million of which were shared by at least two donors. A nearest-neighbor algorithm error-corrected the raw reads and collapsed the reads into unique sequences, merging closely related sequences to remove PCR and sequencing errors. V, D and J gene segments were assigned by aligning CDR3 sequences to IMGT reference sequences. Each retained sequence needed at least a six-nucleotide match to both a V gene segment and a J gene segment. A rearrangement was called productive if the CDR3 had no stop codons and remained in frame with V and J, and every other rearrangement was called non-productive. CDR3 was defined by IMGT convention, running from the second conserved V-encoded cysteine to the conserved J-encoded phenylalanine. The earlier analysis of about 610 of the donors excluded any sequence lacking an unambiguous match to a single V gene segment. In an earlier analysis of 587 of the donors, V segments were called functional above 56.7% productive rearrangements and were called segregating when the between-donor standard deviation exceeded 5%. A statistical classification framework was built for diagnosing cytomegalovirus status from the catalog of TCR beta chain sequences. A later analysis assigned V and J genes by comparing TCR nucleotide sequences with IMGT/GENE-DB human TR gene sequences. The TCRdist pipeline was used in a later analysis to assign CDR3 sequences and most-parsimonious VDJ recombination scenarios. In a later analysis, each TCR beta chain was defined by its CDR3 amino acid sequence together with its V-gene family, and reads lacking a unique V-gene family were excluded. As a way to deal with suspected cross-contamination and a sequencing artifact, a later analysis dropped roughly 600 nucleotide sequences that were highly shared and had low generation probability. In a later analysis, a clonal expansion index was calculated for each public chain from normalized within-repertoire ranks of inferred template counts. A later analysis computed generation probabilities with a VDJ recombination model fitted to out-of-frame rearrangements, and checked the results against IGoR. In a later analysis, TCR-TCR, TCR-HLA and TCR-CMV co-occurrence was scored with hypergeometric tests, and a repertoire-size bias correction was applied to TCR pairs. In a later analysis, false discovery rates were estimated by permuting HLA or CMV assignments 20 times. A later analysis grouped co-occurring TCRs with DBSCAN, adding TCRdist sequence similarity when clustering within HLA-allele-positive subsets. Co-occurrence clustering excluded repertoires with fewer than 30,000 or more than 120,000 public chains, plus five with anomalous nucleotide sharing. In its TCRdb copy, this immuneACCESS table keeps in-frame sequences only and misses some clones. Where compared with another copy, unresolved V genes explain less than half of these, and the others have no known cause. That table furnishes V, J and clone size, whereas the DNA furnished D and trimming. The data table for this sample lists roughly 55,000 clones. The ten largest clonotypes hold approximately 10% of the sample.

Clipping removes 7 bases from V and 3 bases from J, with 8 as the unmatched junction base count. The germline V gene provides CDR1 ENHRY and CDR2 SYGVKD. The CDR3 spans 15 residues, from the cysteine through the phenylalanine. Just the 45-base CDR3 DNA is kept, in frame starting at base 1. Note on this clone: The target of this receptor is not known.

The cohort was made up of 666 healthy bone marrow donors. At the time of sampling, all cohort members were nominally healthy, though unrecorded immune exposures were likely present. The donor was CMV seropositive and was included in the group of approximately 300 seropositive cohort members. Every donor gave a peripheral blood sample, and the peripheral blood mononuclear cells from that sample were used for TCR beta sequencing. Genomic DNA extraction from the blood cell samples was performed with the Qiagen DNeasy Blood Extraction Kit. The TCR originated in a man in his fifties in good health and CMV-seropositive. The sequenced sample consisted of PBMCs. The chain is assembled from TRBV10-3 and TRBJ2-7; 11 middle bases align to TRBD1. The CDR3 region reads CAITPGGTGGYEQYF. The nucleotide sequence reads TGTGCCATCACCCCTGGAGGGACAGGGGGCTACGAGCAGTACTTC.